This TCR beta chain was sequenced in a study of Graves' ophthalmopathy and Graves' hyperthyroidism. V was shortened by 2 bases and J by 2 bases, with 10 bases between the two germline ends. Germline V gene data show CDR1 as LGHDT and CDR2 as YNNKEL (reference sequence). The CDR3 consists of 14 residues. Amplified TCR beta CDR3 regions were obtained using RNA transcripts as template. Investigators did first-round RT-PCR with HTBI primers, then second-round multiplex PCR. Using its own MiXCR run on the multiplex PCR reads, TCRdb lists one record per CDR3 protein. The repertoire has some 350,000 distinct CDR3 sequences, roughly 17% of them found once; the top ten carry about 2.4%. At least ten counts were recorded for this clonotype. Hyperthyroidism counted as stable given no ophthalmopathy within 18 months of follow-up. Aged 18 to 65, hyperthyroidism patients had been newly diagnosed, with under 2 months' duration. Other autoimmune diseases, uncontrolled infections, pregnancy or lactation excluded patients from enrollment. Diagnostic conclusions were grounded in clinical symptoms, serum thyroxine, TRAb, thyroid ultrasound and orbital computed tomography.

This sequence originates from an adult woman with stable Graves' hyperthyroidism. The sequencing sample was made of peripheral blood. The chain links TRBV3-1 to TRBJ2-7; D gene ambiguous. The CDR3 reads CASSQSLGTYEQYF. In DNA, the CDR3 is TGTGCCAGCAGCCAATCTCTGGGCACCTACGAGCAGTACTTC.